Presented here are 24 T cell receptor beta chains from one specimen sequenced in a study of shared clonotypes between healthy human individuals (dated by TCRdb to about 2020). Library preparation employed the immunoSEQ multiplex PCR assay. This is the immuneACCESS table as TCRdb keeps it, with only in-frame sequences that have V and J called. A part of the clones is gone; compared with another copy, unresolved V genes explain less than half, and the rest is unexplained. For this sample there are around 180,000 clones; roughly 91% appear just once. The top ten clones comprise more than 0.06% of the sample. The sequenced sample was naive CD4+ T cells sorted from blood. The cell subset or site label of this sample denotes: CD45RA+ positively selected. The source is a woman aged 30 to 39 in good health.

CDR3 DNA sequence: TGTGCCAGCAGTAAGGACAGGGTTGGAAACACCATATATTTT. Encoded protein: CASSKDRVGNTIYF. The rearrangement joins TRBV9 to TRBJ1-3; TRBD1 agrees at 8 bases. Trimming took 5 bases from V and 3 from J; bases not matched to a gene: 4. The CDR3 is 14 amino acids. Germline-derived CDR1 and CDR2 are SGDLS and YYNGEE.

The chain employs TRBV5-6 and TRBJ1-2; TRBD1 is a possible D gene (6 bases). The germline V gene encodes CDR1 SGHDT and CDR2 YYEEEE. The ends were cut back, 0 bases at V and 5 bases at J, with 14 bases in the middle. The CDR3 runs 15 residues. CDR3 in amino acids: CASSLGNRVSYGYTF. For the CDR3, the DNA is TGTGCCAGCAGCTTGGGGAACAGGGTCTCGTATGGCTACACCTTC.

V is TRBV18 and J is TRBJ2-1; no definite D call. Germline assignment: CDR1 KGHSH and CDR2 LQKENI. Trimming removed 0 bases at V and 4 bases at J, with 10 bases between. There are 15 residues in the CDR3. CDR3 DNA: TGTGCCAGCTCACCACCGGAGTACGGATACAATGAGCAGTTCTTC. Protein sequence: CASSPPEYGYNEQFF.

This clone was picked up a small number of times. The chain uses TRBV5-1 and TRBJ2-7; TRBD1 might be the D (6 bases). The CDR3 sequence is 11 residues long. The V end lost 6 bases, the J end lost 4 bases, and 8 bases lay between the germline ends. CDR1 is SGHRS, CDR2 YFSETQ, per germline. The chain's CDR3 is CASKGEYEQYF. The CDR3, as DNA: TGCGCCAGCAAGGGGGAGTACGAGCAGTACTTC.

V and J are TRBV6-5 and TRBJ2-3; D gene unclear. The CDR3 sequence is 12 residues long. The V gene lost 6 bases and the J gene lost 7 bases, with 11 bases spanning the gap. Germline CDR1 is MNHEY and CDR2 is SVGAGI. This chain's CDR3 is CASRSTANTQYF. Written as DNA, the CDR3 is TGTGCCAGCAGAAGTACGGCAAATACGCAGTATTTT.

The chain combines TRBV7-6 with TRBJ2-7; D gene ambiguous. This CDR3 has 14 residues. V was shortened by 0 bases and J by 2 bases, with 8 bases between the two germline ends. CDR1 is SGHVS, CDR2 FNYEAQ, per germline. CDR3 DNA: TGTGCCAGCAGCTTAGCGGGCGGACCCTACGAGCAGTACTTC. The encoded protein is CASSLAGGPYEQYF.

The chain employs TRBV5-8 and TRBJ2-5, with D possibly matching TRBD1 (5 bases). The J call is uncertain, as TRBJ2-7 better fits the DNA end. Germline V gene data show CDR1 as SGHTS and CDR2 as YDEGEE. The CDR3 extends over 14 amino acids. Written as DNA, the CDR3 is TGTGCCAGCAGCTTGAGGTTCAGGGAACACGAGCAGTACTTC. Translating it yields CASSLRFREHEQYF.

The count of this clone is one. The CDR3 loop is CASSTTWQLNDQPQHF. Written as DNA, the CDR3 is TGTGCCAGCAGTACCACGTGGCAGCTAAACGATCAGCCCCAGCATTTT. The rearrangement links TRBV28 to TRBJ1-5; no reliable D call. This CDR3 has 16 residues. Trimming removed 5 bases from V and 5 bases from J, with 19 bases in between. Germline CDR1 reads MDHEN; CDR2 reads SYDVKM.

The V gene is TRBV5-5, the J gene TRBJ1-5; D unresolved. Germline assignment: CDR1 SGHKS and CDR2 YYEKEE (reference sequence). The CDR3 has 12 residues. Trimming took off 2 bases at V and 6 bases at J, with 6 bases between the two ends. For the CDR3, the DNA is TGTGCCAGCAGCTTCCCGGGTCAGCCCCAGCATTTT. Protein sequence: CASSFPGQPQHF. The full variable domain, with the rest looked up from reference TRBV5-5 and TRBJ1-5, is DAGVTQSPTHLIKTRGQQVTLRCSPISGHKSVSWYQQVLGQGPQFIFQYYEKEERGRGNFPDRFSARQFPNYSSELNVNALLLGDSALYLCASSFPGQPQHFGDGTRLSIL.

The chain recombines TRBV19 with TRBJ1-2; D not resolved. CDR1 and CDR2 (germline): LNHDA, SQIVND (reference sequence). The CDR3 totals 16 residues. V lost 8 bases, J lost 6 bases, and 25 bases lay in between. This CDR3 is CASGWGLPALGHGYTF. The CDR3 nucleotides are TGTGCCAGTGGTTGGGGATTACCCGCCCTCGGACATGGCTACACCTTC.

V is TRBV18 and J is TRBJ1-1, with 8 bases matching TRBD1. The CDR3 runs to 14 residues. After removal of 3 bases from V and 7 bases from J, the junction contained 7 bases not matched to a gene. Germline V gene data show CDR1 as KGHSH and CDR2 as LQKENI. The DNA of the CDR3 is TGTGCCAGCTCACCCTCCTCCGGGACAGGTGAAGCTTTCTTT. This codes for CASSPSSGTGEAFF.

The gene calls are TRBV19 and TRBJ2-5, with D hard to call. V lost 7 bases and J 2 bases, leaving 11 bases between the germline ends. The CDR3 covers 13 residues. CDR1 and CDR2 (germline): LNHDA, SQIVND (reference sequence). CDR3 DNA: TGTGCCAGTAAATTCCAGGAACAAGAGACCCAGTACTTC. Translating it yields CASKFQEQETQYF.

J is TRBJ1-2 and V is TRBV27; 7 nucleotides align to TRBD1. The CDR3 runs to 13 residues. The V gene's germline CDR1 is MNHEY and CDR2 SMNVEV (reference sequence). V lost 10 bases, J lost 3 bases, and 8 bases stayed unmatched. The CDR3 DNA sequence: TGTGCCACCAGGACAGGCGATCACTATGGCTACACCTTC. Amino acids: CATRTGDHYGYTF.

The J gene is TRBJ2-7, the V gene TRBV15; a possible D gene is TRBD2 (6 bases). Trimming cost V 5 bases and J 5 bases, with 22 bases left between them. Germline CDR1 and CDR2: LNHNV and YYDKDF (reference sequence). The CDR3 runs 16 residues. CDR3 region: CATSRVGGDFGNEQYF. CDR3 coding DNA: TGTGCCACCAGCCGCGTTGGAGGGGATTTTGGGAACGAGCAGTACTTC.

This rearrangement joins TRBV2 to TRBJ1-2; the D gene is possibly TRBD1 (6 bases). V was clipped by 6 bases and J by 5 bases, with 19 bases between them. In germline, CDR1 is SNHLY, CDR2 FYNNEI. The CDR3 runs to 15 residues. The CDR3 nucleotides are TGTGCCAGCAGCCTTGGACAGCGGATGGGGTATGGCTACACCTTC. Its protein is CASSLGQRMGYGYTF.

The chain recombines TRBV5-4 with TRBJ1-2; no clear D. CDR1 is SGHNT, CDR2 YYREEE, per germline (reference sequence). The CDR3 is 13 residues long. V was cut by 2 bases and J by 8 bases, with 13 bases left in between. CDR3 residues: CASSFSGFGGYTF. The CDR3 DNA is TGTGCCAGCAGCTTTTCGGGGTTTGGCGGCTACACCTTC. The complete variable domain, with remaining parts taken from reference TRBV5-4 and TRBJ1-2, reads ETGVTQSPTHLIKTRGQQVTLRCSSQSGHNTVSWYQQALGQGPQFIFQYYREEENGRGNFPPRFSGLQFPNYSSELNVNALELDDSALYLCASSFSGFGGYTFGSGTRLTVV.

The chain uses TRBV15 and TRBJ2-3; TRBD2 agrees at 8 bases. The junction had 5 bases not matched to a gene; V was cut back by 5 bases and J by 4 bases. The CDR3 sequence is 14 residues long. Germline CDR1 and CDR2: LNHNV and YYDKDF (reference sequence). The CDR3 sequence: CATSVGREADTQYF. CDR3 bases: TGTGCCACCAGCGTCGGGAGGGAGGCAGATACGCAGTATTTT.

The J gene is TRBJ2-7, the V gene TRBV6-5; D remains unclear. The ends were cut back, 0 bases at V and 1 base at J, with 13 bases in the middle. CDR1 is MNHEY, CDR2 SVGAGI, per germline. This CDR3 contains 16 residues. This CDR3 is CASSYSYSTESYEQYF. DNA for the CDR3: TGTGCCAGCAGTTACTCCTACTCCACGGAGTCCTACGAGCAGTACTTC.

This chain links TRBV6-1 with TRBJ1-6; a weak D match, TRBD1 (5 bases). V was clipped by 3 bases and J by 7 bases, with 10 bases between them. Germline CDR1 is MNHNS and CDR2 is SASEGT. The CDR3 runs to 14 residues. The CDR3 bases are TGTGCCAGCAGTGAGAACAGGTTAAATTCACCCCTCCACTTT. This codes for CASSENRLNSPLHF.

The J gene is TRBJ1-3, the V gene TRBV12-2. TRBV12-2 is a listed pseudogene. The CDR3 sequence is 12 residues long. CDR3 protein: CASLPPGNTIYF. The CDR3 nucleotides are TGTGCAAGTCTCCCTCCTGGAAACACCATATATTTT.

The CDR3 protein is CASSRGLAGDFLDEQYF. The CDR3 nucleotides are TGTGCCAGCAGCCGGGGACTAGCGGGAGATTTTCTCGACGAGCAGTACTTC. The V and J genes are TRBV7-8 and TRBJ2-7; 14 bases agree with TRBD2. Losses at the gene ends were 5 bases for V and 5 bases for J; bases not matched to a gene: 11. Germline assignment: CDR1 SGHVS and CDR2 FQNEAQ. The CDR3 runs to 17 residues.

This chain joins TRBV5-1 and TRBJ2-7; 10 bases agree with TRBD2. This CDR3 region has 14 residues. V shed 3 bases and J 4 bases; nucleotides not matched to a gene: 4. Germline CDR1 reads SGHRS; CDR2 reads YFSETQ. The CDR3 spells CASSSSGSRYEQYF. CDR3 DNA sequence: TGCGCCAGCAGCTCTAGCGGGAGTAGGTACGAGCAGTACTTC.

The V and J genes are TRBV18 and TRBJ2-5; D remains ambiguous. TRBJ2-7 explains the end of the DNA better; the J call may be wrong. This CDR3 is built from 13 residues. Germline V lookup: CDR1 KGHSH, CDR2 LQKENI. The CDR3 loop reads CASSPPPSYEQYF. The CDR3 nucleotides read TGTGCCAGCTCACCACCCCCCTCCTACGAGCAGTACTTC.

V and J are TRBV28 and TRBJ2-1; TRBD1 matches at 9 bases. Germline values: CDR1 MDHEN, CDR2 SYDVKM. V was pared by 3 bases and J by 0 bases, with 0 bases of the junction left unmatched. The CDR3 is 15 amino acids. CDR3 loop: CASSLTGGSYNEQFF. The CDR3 region has the DNA TGTGCCAGCAGTTTGACAGGGGGCTCCTACAATGAGCAGTTCTTC.